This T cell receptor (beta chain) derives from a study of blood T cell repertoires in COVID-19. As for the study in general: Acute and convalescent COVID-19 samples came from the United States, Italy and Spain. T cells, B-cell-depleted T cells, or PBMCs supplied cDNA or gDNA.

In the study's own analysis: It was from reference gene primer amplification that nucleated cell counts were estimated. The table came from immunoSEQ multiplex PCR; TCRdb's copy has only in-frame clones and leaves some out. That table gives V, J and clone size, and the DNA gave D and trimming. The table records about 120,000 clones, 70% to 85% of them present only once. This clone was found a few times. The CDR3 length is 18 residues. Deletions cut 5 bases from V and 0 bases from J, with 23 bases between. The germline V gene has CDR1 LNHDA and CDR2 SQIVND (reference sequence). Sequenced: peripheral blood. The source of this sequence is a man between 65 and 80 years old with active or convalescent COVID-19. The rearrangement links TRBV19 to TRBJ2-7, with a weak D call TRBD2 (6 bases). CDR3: CASSPGGGYARSSYEQYF. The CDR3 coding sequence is TGTGCCAGTAGTCCTGGGGGAGGTTACGCGCGAAGCTCCTACGAGCAGTACTTC.